This T cell receptor (beta chain) was captured by sequencing in a study of CD4 T cells in relation to SARS-CoV-2 and coronaviruses. Clones were sequenced by immunoSEQ multiplex PCR, and TCRdb holds only the in-frame ones, with some missing. The sample lists roughly 20,000 clones, roughly 80% occurring once. The CDR3 covers 14 residues. CDR1 SGHRS and CDR2 YFSETQ come from the germline V gene. V was clipped by 0 bases and J by 1 base, with 7 bases between them. CD4+ T cells from unexposed donors were obtained before the COVID-19 pandemic (2011-2018). Isolation of CD4+ T cells took place after about 10 days in culture. Notes on this clone: The antigen remains undetermined.

The V gene is TRBV5-1, the J gene TRBJ1-1; D call uncertain. This clonotype was obtained from a human donor in good health. The source material was CD4+ T cells from PBMCs, cultured in vitro. The CDR3: CASSLDFTNTEAFF. The CDR3 region has the DNA TGCGCCAGCAGCTTGGACTTTACGAACACTGAAGCTTTCTTT.